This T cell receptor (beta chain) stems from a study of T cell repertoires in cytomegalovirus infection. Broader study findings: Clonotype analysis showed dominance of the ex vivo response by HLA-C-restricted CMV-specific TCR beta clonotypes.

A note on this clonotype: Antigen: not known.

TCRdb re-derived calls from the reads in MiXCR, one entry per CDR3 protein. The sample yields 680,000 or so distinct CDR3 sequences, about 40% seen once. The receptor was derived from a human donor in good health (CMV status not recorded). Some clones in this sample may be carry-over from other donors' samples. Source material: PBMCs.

Here the CDR3 reads CAWTHTPHGYTF. CDR3 coding DNA: TGTGCCTGGACTCATACGCCCCATGGCTACACCTTC. This chain uses TRBV30 with TRBJ1-2; D unclear. The CDR3 has 12 amino acids. The V end lost 4 bases, the J end lost 6 bases, and 12 bases lay between the germline ends. Germline values: CDR1 GTSNPN, CDR2 SVGIG (reference sequence).